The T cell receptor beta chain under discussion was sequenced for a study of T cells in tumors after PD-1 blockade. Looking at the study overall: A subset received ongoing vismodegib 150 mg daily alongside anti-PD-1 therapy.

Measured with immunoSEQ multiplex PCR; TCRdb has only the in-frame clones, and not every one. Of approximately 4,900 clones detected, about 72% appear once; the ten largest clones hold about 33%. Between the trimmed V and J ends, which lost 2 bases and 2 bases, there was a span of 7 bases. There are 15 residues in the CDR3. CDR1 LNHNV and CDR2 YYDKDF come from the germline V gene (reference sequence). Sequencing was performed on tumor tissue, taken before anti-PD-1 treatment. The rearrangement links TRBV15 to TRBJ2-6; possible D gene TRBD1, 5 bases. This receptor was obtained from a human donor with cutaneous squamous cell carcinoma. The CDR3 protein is CATSRPGTGANVLTF. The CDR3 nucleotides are TGTGCCACCAGCAGACCAGGGACTGGGGCCAACGTCCTGACTTTC.